This T cell receptor (beta chain) was sequenced in a study of cytomegalovirus exposure and HLA in healthy donors. Study conclusions and caveats: Rare TCR sequences dominated, though some public TCRs recurred in many donors. Researchers counted over 150 TCR beta chains as cytomegalovirus-associated. Specificity of a few CMV-associated chains for CMV antigens was verified in vitro.

There are 15 residues in the CDR3. V lost 1 base and J lost 3, with 12 bases in between. The germline CDR1 and CDR2 sequences are MGHRA and YSYEKL. Repertoires were generated with immunoSEQ multiplex PCR, while TCRdb's copy carries only in-frame clones and drops some. Of about 200,000 clones in the sample, approximately 87% were seen once. As regards this clone: Its antigen is currently unknown.

This chain uses TRBV4-1 with TRBJ2-5, with no clear D. The sequence derives from a woman in her late teens or twenties in good health and CMV-seronegative. Sample: PBMCs. DNA for the CDR3: TGCGCCAGCAGCCAAGGCATTAGAATGGAAGAGACCCAGTACTTC. Residues: CASSQGIRMEETQYF.